What follows describes a single TCR beta chain. Its antigen is still unknown. This sample stems from a study of cytomegalovirus exposure and HLA in healthy donors. Study results and limitations: The study flagged about 150 TCR beta chains as cytomegalovirus-associated. The CMV antigen specificity of a few CMV-associated chains was confirmed through in vitro analysis. Researchers reported from a later analysis that most CMV-associated TCR beta chains appeared HLA-restricted.

Primers included in the PCR were 60 Vbeta and 13 Jbeta primers. Only in-frame clones appear in the TCRdb table, and some are missing; sequencing was by immunoSEQ multiplex PCR. The top ten clones hold about 1.8% of a sample with about 98,000 clones, approximately 79% of them seen once. Looked up from germline, CDR1 is GTSNPN and CDR2 is SVGIG (reference sequence). The length of the CDR3 is 15 residues. The J segment lost 5 bases and the V segment lost 2 bases, leaving 11 bases of the junction unmatched. The clonotype comes from a male donor in good health and CMV-seronegative. The sequencing input was PBMCs. This chain connects TRBV30 to TRBJ2-7; 8 nucleotides match TRBD1. The DNA of the CDR3 is TGTGCCTGGAGTACAGGGGGATATGGTTCCGACGAGCAGTACTTC. Residues: CAWSTGGYGSDEQYF.